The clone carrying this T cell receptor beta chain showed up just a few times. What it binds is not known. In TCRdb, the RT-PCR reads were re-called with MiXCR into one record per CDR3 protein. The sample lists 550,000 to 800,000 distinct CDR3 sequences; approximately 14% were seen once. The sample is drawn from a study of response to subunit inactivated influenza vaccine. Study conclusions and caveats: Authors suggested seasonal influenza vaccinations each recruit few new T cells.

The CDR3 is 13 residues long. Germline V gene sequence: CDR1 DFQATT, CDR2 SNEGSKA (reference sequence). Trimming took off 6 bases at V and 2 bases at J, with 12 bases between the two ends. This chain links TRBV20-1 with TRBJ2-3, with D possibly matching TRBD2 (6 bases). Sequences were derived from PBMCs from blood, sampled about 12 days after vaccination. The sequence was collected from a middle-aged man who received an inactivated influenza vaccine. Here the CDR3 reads CSATRAITDTQYF. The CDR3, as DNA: TGCAGTGCGACTAGAGCTATCACAGATACGCAGTATTTT.